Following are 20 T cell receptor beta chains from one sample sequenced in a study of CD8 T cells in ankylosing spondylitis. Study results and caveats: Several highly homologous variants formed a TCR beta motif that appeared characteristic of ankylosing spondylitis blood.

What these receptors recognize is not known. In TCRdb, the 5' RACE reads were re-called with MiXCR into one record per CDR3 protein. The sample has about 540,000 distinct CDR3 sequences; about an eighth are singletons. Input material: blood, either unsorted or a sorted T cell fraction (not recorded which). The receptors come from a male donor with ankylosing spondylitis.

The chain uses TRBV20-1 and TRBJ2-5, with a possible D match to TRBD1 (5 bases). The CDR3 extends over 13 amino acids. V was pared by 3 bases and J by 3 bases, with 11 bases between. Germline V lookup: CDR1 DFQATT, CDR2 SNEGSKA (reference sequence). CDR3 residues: CSASKTAKETQYF. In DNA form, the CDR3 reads TGCAGTGCTAGCAAGACAGCGAAAGAGACCCAGTACTTC.

CDR3 residues: CATRREGDSPLHF. As DNA, the CDR3 is TGTGCCACCAGGAGGGAGGGGGACTCACCCCTCCACTTT. The chain uses TRBV2 and TRBJ1-6, with D possibly TRBD1 on 6 matching bases. Germline CDR1 SNHLY, CDR2 FYNNEI. The CDR3 spans 13 residues. V lost 10 bases and J lost 10, with 17 bases in between. Based on the CDR3 plus reference TRBV2 and TRBJ1-6, the full variable domain is EPEVTQTPSHQVTQMGQEVILRCVPISNHLYFYWYRQILGQKVEFLVSFYNNEISEKSEIFDDQFSVERPDGSNFTLKIRSTKLEDSAMYFCATRREGDSPLHFGNGTRLTVT.

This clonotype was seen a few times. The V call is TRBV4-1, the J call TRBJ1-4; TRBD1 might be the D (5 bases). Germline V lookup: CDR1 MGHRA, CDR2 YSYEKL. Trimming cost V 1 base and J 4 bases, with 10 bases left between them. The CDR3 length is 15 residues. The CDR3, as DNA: TGCGCCAGCAGCCAAGGACAGAGCGGTAATGAAAAACTGTTTTTT. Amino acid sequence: CASSQGQSGNEKLFF.

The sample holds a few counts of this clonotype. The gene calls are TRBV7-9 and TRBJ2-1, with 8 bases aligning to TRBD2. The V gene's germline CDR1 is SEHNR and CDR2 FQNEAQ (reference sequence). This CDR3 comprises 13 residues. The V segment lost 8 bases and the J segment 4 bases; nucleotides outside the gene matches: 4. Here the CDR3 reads CASFGGGYNEQFF. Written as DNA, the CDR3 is TGTGCCAGCTTCGGGGGGGGGTACAATGAGCAGTTCTTC.

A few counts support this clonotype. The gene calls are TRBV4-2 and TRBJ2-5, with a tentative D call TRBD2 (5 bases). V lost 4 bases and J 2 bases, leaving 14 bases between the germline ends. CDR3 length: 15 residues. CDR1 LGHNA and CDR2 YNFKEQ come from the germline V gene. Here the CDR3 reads CASSPRLNLQETQYF. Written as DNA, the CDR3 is TGTGCCAGCAGCCCTAGACTAAACCTACAAGAGACCCAGTACTTC.

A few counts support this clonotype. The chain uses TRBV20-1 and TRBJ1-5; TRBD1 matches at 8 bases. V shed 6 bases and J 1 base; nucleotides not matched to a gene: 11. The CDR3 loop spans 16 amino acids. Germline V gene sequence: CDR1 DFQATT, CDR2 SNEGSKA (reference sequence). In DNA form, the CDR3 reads TGCAGTGCCCAAACAGACAGGGGAGGGAGCAATCAGCCCCAGCATTTT. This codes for CSAQTDRGGSNQPQHF.

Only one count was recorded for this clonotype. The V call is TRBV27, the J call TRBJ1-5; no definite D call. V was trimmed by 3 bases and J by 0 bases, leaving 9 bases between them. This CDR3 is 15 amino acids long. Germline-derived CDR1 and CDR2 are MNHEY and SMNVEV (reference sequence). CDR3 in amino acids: CASSFGRLSNQPQHF. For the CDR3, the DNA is TGTGCCAGCAGTTTCGGACGGCTTAGCAATCAGCCCCAGCATTTT.

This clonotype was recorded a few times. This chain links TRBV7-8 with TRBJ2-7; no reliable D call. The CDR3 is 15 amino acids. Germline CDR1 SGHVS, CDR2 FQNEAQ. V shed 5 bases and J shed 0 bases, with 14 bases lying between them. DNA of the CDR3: TGTGCCAGCAGCGTTCGACTTATGAGCTCCTACGAGCAGTACTTC. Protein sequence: CASSVRLMSSYEQYF.

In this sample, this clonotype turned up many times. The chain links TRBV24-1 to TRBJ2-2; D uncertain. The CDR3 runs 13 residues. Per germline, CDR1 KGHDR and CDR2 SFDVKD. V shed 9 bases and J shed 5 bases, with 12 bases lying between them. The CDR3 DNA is TGTGCCACCTGCGGACCCCAAACCGGGGAGCTGTTTTTT. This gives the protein CATCGPQTGELFF.

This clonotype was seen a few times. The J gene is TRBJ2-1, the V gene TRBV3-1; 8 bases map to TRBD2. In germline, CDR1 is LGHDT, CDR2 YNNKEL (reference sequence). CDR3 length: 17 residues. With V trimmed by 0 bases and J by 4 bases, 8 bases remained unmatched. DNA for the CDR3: TGTGCCAGCAGCCAAGATAAGGCTAGCGGGTCGTACAATGAGCAGTTCTTC. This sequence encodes CASSQDKASGSYNEQFF.

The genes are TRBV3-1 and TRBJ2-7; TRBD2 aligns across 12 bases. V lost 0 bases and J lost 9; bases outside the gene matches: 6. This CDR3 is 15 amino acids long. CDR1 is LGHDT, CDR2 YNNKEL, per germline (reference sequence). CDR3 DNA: TGTGCCAGCAGCCAAGAGGGACTAGCGGGCCAACCGCAGTACTTC. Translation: CASSQEGLAGQPQYF.

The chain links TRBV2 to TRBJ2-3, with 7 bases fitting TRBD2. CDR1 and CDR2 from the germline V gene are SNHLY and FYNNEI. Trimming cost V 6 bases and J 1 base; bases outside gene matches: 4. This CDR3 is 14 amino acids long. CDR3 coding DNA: TGTGCCAGCAGGGGGGGGTTCGGCACAGATACGCAGTATTTT. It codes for CASRGGFGTDTQYF.

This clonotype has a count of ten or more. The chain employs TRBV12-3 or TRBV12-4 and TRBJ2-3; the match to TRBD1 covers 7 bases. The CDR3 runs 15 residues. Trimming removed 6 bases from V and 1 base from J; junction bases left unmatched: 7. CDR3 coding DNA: TGTGCCAGCAGGATACAGGGGATAGGCACAGATACGCAGTATTTT. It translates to CASRIQGIGTDTQYF.

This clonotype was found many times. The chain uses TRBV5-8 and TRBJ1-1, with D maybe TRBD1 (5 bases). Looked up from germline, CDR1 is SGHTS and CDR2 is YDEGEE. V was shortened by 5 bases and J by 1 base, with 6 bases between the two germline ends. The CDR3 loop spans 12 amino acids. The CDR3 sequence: CASSDRNTEAFF. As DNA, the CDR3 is TGTGCCAGCAGTGACAGGAACACTGAAGCTTTCTTT.

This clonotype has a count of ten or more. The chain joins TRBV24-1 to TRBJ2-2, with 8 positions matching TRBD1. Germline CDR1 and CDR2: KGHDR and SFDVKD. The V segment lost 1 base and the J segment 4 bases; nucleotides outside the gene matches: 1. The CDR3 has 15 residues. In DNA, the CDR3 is TGTGCCACCAGTGATTTTGGACAGGGCACCGGGGAGCTGTTTTTT. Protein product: CATSDFGQGTGELFF.

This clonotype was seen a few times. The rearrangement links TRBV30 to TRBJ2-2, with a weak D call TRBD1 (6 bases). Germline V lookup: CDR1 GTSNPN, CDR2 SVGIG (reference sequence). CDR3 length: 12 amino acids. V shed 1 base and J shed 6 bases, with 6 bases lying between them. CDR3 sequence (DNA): TGTGCCTGGAGTGCAGGGGCCGGGGAGCTGTTTTTT. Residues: CAWSAGAGELFF.

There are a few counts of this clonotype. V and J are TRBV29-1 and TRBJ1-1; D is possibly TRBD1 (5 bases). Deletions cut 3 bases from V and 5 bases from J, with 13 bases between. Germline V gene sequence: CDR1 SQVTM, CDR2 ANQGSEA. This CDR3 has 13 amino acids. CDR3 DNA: TGCAGCGTTGACTGGGGGGGGGGAACTGAAGCTTTCTTT. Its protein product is CSVDWGGGTEAFF. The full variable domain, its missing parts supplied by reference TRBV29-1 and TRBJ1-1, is SAVISQKPSRDICQRGTSLTIQCQVDSQVTMMFWYRQQPGQSLTLIATANQGSEATYESGFVIDKFPISRPNLTFSTLTVSNMSPEDSSIYLCSVDWGGGTEAFFGQGTRLTVV.

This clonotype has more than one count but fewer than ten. The CDR3 nucleotides are TGCGCCAGCAGCTTACCGGGGAAGGCTGAAGCTTTCTTT. The encoded protein is CASSLPGKAEAFF. The chain uses TRBV5-1 and TRBJ1-1; no clear D gene. The CDR3 covers 13 residues. V gave up 2 bases and J gave up 6 bases, with 11 bases separating them. From germline, CDR1 is SGHRS and CDR2 YFSETQ.

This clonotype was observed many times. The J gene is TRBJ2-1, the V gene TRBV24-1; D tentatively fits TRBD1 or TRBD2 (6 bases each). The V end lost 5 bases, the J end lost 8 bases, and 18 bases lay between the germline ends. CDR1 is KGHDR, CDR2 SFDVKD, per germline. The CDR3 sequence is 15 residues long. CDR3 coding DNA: TGTGCCACCAGTGGGGGGGACATCCCTACGGATGAGCAGTTCTTC. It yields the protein CATSGGDIPTDEQFF.

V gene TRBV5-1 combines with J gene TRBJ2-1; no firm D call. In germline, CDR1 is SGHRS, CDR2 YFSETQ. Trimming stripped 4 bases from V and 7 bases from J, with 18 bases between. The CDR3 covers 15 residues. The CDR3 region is CASSNVLRFGNEQFF. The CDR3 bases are TGCGCCAGCAGCAATGTCCTCCGTTTCGGTAATGAGCAGTTCTTC.